This TCR beta chain originates from a study of T cell responses to AZD1222 COVID-19 vaccine. Regarding the study as a whole: Clonal diversity was possibly underestimated; the donors were predominantly white British and more often female.

CDR1 is LGHDT and CDR2 is YNNKEL in the germline V gene (reference sequence). The J segment lost 4 bases and the V segment lost 3 bases, leaving 4 bases of the junction unmatched. The CDR3 covers 15 residues. Only in-frame clones appear in the TCRdb table, and some are missing; sequencing was by immunoSEQ multiplex PCR. The top ten hold around 2.3% of the sample, which has around 120,000 clones, approximately 90% seen once. Note on this clone: The antigen remains undetermined.

Here the sequenced sample was peripheral blood, taken 28 days after the second AZD1222 dose. The V gene is TRBV3-1 (or the pseudogene TRBV3-2), the J gene TRBJ2-1; TRBD2 matches 9 bases. The sequence derives from an adult who received the AZD1222 COVID-19 vaccine. This chain's CDR3 is CASSQKREVYNEQFF. The CDR3 bases are TGTGCCAGCAGCCAGAAGCGGGAGGTTTACAATGAGCAGTTCTTC.